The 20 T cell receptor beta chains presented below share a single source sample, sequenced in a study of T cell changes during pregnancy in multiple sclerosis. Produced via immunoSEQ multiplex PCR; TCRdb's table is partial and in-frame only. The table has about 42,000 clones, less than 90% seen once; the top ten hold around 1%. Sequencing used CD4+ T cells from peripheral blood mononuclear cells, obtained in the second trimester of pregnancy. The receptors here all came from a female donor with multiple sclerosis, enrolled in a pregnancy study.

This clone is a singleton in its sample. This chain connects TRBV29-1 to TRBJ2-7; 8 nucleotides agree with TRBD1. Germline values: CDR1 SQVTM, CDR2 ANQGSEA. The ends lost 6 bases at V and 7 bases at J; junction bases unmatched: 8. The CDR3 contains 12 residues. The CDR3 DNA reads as TGCAGCGTCGCTTTTACAGGGGGTGAGCAGTACTTC. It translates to CSVAFTGGEQYF.

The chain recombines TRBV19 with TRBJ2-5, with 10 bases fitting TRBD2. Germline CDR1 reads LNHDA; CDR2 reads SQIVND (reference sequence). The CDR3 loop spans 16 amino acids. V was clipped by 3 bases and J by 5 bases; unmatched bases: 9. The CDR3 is CASSILVSSGRETQYF. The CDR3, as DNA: TGTGCCAGTAGTATCTTGGTCAGTAGCGGGAGGGAGACCCAGTACTTC. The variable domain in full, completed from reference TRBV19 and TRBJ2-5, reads DGGITQSPKYLFRKEGQNVTLSCEQNLNHDAMYWYRQDPGQGLRLIYYSQIVNDFQKGDIAEGYSVSREKKESFPLTVTSAQKNPTAFYLCASSILVSSGRETQYFGPGTRLLVL.

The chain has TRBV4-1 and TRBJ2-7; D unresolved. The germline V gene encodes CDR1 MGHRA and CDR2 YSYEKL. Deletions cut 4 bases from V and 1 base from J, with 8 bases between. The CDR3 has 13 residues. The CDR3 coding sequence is TGCGCCAGCAGCCTGCAGGAATCCTACGAGCAGTACTTC. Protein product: CASSLQESYEQYF.

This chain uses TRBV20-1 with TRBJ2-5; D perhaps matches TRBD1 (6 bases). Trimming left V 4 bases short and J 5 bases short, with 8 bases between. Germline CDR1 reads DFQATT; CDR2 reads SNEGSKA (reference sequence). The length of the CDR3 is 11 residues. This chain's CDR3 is CSATRGETQYF. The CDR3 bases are TGCAGTGCTACTAGGGGGGAGACCCAGTACTTC.

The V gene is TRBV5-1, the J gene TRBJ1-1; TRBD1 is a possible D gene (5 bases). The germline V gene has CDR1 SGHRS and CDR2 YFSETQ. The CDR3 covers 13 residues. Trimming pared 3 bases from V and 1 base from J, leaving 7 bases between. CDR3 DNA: TGCGCCAGCAGCTCACAGGCGAACACTGAAGCTTTCTTT. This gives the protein CASSSQANTEAFF. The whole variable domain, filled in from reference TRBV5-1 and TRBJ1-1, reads KAGVTQTPRYLIKTRGQQVTLSCSPISGHRSVSWYQQTPGQGLQFLFEYFSETQRNKGNFPGRFSGRQFSNSRSEMNVSTLELGDSALYLCASSSQANTEAFFGQGTRLTVV.

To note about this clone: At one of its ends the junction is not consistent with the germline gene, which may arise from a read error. The CDR3 protein is CASSEALTSVGGIF. In nucleotides, the CDR3 is TGTGCCAGCAGTGAAGCGCTTACGTCTGTTGGCGGTATCTTC. The rearrangement joins TRBV6-1 to TRBJ2-1; D ambiguous. CDR1 MNHNS and CDR2 SASEGT come from the germline V gene. The CDR3 sequence is 14 residues long.

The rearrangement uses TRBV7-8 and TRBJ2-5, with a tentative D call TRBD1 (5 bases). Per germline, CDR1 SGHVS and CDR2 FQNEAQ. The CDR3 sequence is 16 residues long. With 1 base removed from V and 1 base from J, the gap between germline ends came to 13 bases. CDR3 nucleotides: TGTGCCAGCAGCTTAGGGCAGGGAACCTTCCAAGAGACCCAGTACTTC. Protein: CASSLGQGTFQETQYF.

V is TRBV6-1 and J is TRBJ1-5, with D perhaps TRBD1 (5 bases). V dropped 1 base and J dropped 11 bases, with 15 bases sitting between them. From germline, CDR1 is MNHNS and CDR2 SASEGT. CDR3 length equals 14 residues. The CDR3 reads CASSEGRGGMSQHF. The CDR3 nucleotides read TGTGCCAGCAGTGAAGGTCGGGGGGGGATGTCCCAGCATTTT.

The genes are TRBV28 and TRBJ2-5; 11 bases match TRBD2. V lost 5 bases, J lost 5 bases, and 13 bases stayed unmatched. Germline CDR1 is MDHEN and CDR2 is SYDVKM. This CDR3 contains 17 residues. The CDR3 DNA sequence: TGTGCCAGCAGTAGGGACGTAGCGGGAGGGCCGCGGGAGACCCAGTACTTC. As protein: CASSRDVAGGPRETQYF.

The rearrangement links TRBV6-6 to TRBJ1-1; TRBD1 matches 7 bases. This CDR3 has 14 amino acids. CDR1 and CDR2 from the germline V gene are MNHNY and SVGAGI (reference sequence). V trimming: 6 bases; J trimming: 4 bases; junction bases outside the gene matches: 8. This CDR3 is CASSRTGESTEAFF. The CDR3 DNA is TGTGCCAGCAGCCGAACAGGGGAGTCCACTGAAGCTTTCTTT.

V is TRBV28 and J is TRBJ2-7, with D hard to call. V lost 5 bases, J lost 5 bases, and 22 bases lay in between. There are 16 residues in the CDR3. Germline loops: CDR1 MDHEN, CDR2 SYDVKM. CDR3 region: CASSPPGAPLTDEQYF. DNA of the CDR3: TGTGCCAGCAGTCCACCCGGAGCCCCTTTGACGGACGAGCAGTACTTC.

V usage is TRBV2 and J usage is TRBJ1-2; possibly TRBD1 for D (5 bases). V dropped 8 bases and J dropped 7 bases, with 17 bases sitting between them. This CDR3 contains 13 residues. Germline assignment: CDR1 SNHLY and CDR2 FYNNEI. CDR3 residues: CASSVGGEVGYTF. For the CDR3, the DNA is TGTGCCAGCTCCGTTGGGGGGGAGGTTGGCTACACCTTC.

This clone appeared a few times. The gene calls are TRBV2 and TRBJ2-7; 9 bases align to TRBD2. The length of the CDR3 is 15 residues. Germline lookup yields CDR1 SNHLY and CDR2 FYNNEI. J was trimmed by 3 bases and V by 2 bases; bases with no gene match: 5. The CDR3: CASSETRLAVYEQYF. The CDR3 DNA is TGTGCCAGCAGTGAAACTCGACTAGCGGTCTACGAGCAGTACTTC.

The CDR3: CASSAPGLGDYEQYF. The CDR3 DNA is TGTGCCAGCAGTGCTCCGGGACTAGGGGACTACGAGCAGTACTTC. This sequence joins TRBV25-1 and TRBJ2-7; 8 bases match TRBD2. CDR3 length: 15 residues. Trimming at V came to 4 bases and at J to 3 bases, leaving 8 bases not matched to a gene. Germline V gene lookup returns CDR1 MGHDK and CDR2 SYGVNS.

The CDR3 is CASKLGTASYEQYF. The CDR3 DNA follows: TGTGCCAGCAAGCTAGGGACAGCCTCCTACGAGCAGTACTTC. This sequence joins TRBV28 and TRBJ2-7; 7 bases agree with TRBD1. This CDR3 has 14 residues. Losses at the gene ends were 7 bases for V and 0 bases for J; bases not matched to a gene: 6. Germline lookup yields CDR1 MDHEN and CDR2 SYDVKM.

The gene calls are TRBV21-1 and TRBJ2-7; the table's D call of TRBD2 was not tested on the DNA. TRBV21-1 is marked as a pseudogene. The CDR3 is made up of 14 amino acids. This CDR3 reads CASSRLGSVYEQYF. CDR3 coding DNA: TGTGCCAGCAGCAGGCTAGGATCAGTTTACGAGCAGTACTTC.

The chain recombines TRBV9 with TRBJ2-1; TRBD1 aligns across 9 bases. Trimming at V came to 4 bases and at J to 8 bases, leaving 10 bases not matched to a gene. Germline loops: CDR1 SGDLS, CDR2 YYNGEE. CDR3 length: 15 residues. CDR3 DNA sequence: TGTGCCAGCAGCCCAGAGGTGGGACAGGGCTATGAGCAGTTCTTC. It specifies CASSPEVGQGYEQFF.

The chain's CDR3 is CASSGIQGAGSNQPQHF. CDR3 nucleotides: TGTGCCAGCAGTGGGATACAGGGGGCAGGTAGCAATCAGCCCCAGCATTTT. The rearrangement links TRBV28 to TRBJ1-5, with 9 bases fitting TRBD1. The germline gives CDR1 MDHEN, CDR2 SYDVKM. J gave up 0 bases and V 5 bases, and 8 bases lay outside the gene matches. This CDR3 has 17 residues.

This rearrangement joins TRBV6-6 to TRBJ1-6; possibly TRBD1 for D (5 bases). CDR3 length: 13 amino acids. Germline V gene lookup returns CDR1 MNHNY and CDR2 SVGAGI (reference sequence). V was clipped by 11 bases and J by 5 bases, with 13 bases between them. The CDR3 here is CAVLSRDNSPLHF. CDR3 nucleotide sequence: TGTGCCGTTCTCTCCAGGGATAATTCACCCCTCCACTTT.

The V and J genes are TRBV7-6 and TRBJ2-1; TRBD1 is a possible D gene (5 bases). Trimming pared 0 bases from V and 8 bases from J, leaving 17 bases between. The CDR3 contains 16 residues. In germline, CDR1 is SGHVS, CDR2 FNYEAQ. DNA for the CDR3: TGTGCCAGCAGCTTAGCCAGCACGGGTCCCAGGGATGAGCAGTTCTTC. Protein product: CASSLASTGPRDEQFF.